A selection of T cell receptor beta chains follows, all from one sample in a study of shared clonotypes between healthy human individuals. The assay was immunoSEQ multiplex PCR, and TCRdb's table has in-frame clones only and misses some. The data show some 2,100,000 clones, 85% to 95% seen once. The sequenced material came from naive CD8+ T cells from PBMCs. Every receptor here comes from a man between 18 and 29 years old in good health. Some clones in this sample may be carry-over from other donors' samples. Each CDR3 is given with its conserved first and last residue. The order of the fields is J gene, clone size, D gene, V gene, CDR3 length, CDR3 protein, CDR3 DNA. The D gene is left open where the match is weak. For some rows the clone size is stated as once, few or many, or as a class when expanded; others skip it.

>TRBJ1-2|NA|NA|TRBV29-1|11
CSVESPYGYTF
TGCAGCGTTGAAAGTCCCTATGGCTACACCTTC
>TRBJ1-1|NA|NA|TRBV28|14
CASSLAGGNTEAFF
TGTGCCAGCAGTTTAGCGGGGGGAAACACTGAAGCTTTCTTT
>TRBJ1-2|NA|NA|TRBV11-2|14
CANSPAGPAYGYTF
TGTGCCAACTCCCCCGCCGGTCCCGCCTATGGCTACACCTTC
>TRBJ2-7|NA|NA|TRBV7-9|11
CASSHGEKQYF
TGTGCCAGCAGCCACGGGGAAAAGCAGTACTTC
>TRBJ2-1|NA|TRBD1|TRBV27|14
CASSPQTGGHEQFF
TGTGCCAGCAGTCCCCAGACAGGGGGCCATGAGCAGTTCTTC
>TRBJ2-3|NA|NA|TRBV13|13
CASSPLSTDTQYF
TGTGCCAGCAGCCCCCTTAGCACAGATACGCAGTATTTT
>TRBJ2-7|NA|TRBD1|TRBV6-6|14
CASRNDRGSYEQYF
TGTGCCAGCAGAAACGACAGGGGCTCCTACGAGCAGTACTTC
>TRBJ2-3|NA|NA|TRBV7-2|13
CASSSLRWDTQYF
TGTGCCAGCAGCTCCCTAAGGTGGGATACGCAGTATTTT
>TRBJ2-7|once|NA|TRBV28|15
CASSLILKGSYEQYF
TGTGCCAGCAGTTTAATTCTTAAGGGCTCCTACGAGCAGTACTTC
>TRBJ1-1|NA|NA|TRBV28|13
CASSLGARIEAFF
TGTGCCAGCAGTTTAGGCGCGCGGATTGAAGCTTTCTTT
>TRBJ2-3|NA|TRBD2|TRBV5-6|16
CASSLALAGGVDTQYF
TGTGCCAGCAGCTTGGCCTTAGCGGGAGGGGTAGATACGCAGTATTTT
>TRBJ1-1|NA|NA|TRBV30|14
CAWNWGHMNTEAFF
TGTGCCTGGAACTGGGGACACATGAACACTGAAGCTTTCTTT
>TRBJ1-1|NA|NA|TRBV7-9|17
CASSLGRGGPMNTEAFF
TGTGCCAGCAGCTTAGGGCGGGGGGGCCCGATGAACACTGAAGCTTTCTTT
>TRBJ1-5|NA|TRBD1|TRBV7-2|14
CASSLTGSGQPQHF
TGTGCCAGCAGCCTGACAGGGTCGGGACAGCCCCAGCATTTT
>TRBJ2-7|once|TRBD2|TRBV4-1|14
CASSQVLAAYEQYF
TGCGCCAGCAGCCAAGTTCTAGCGGCCTACGAGCAGTACTTC
>TRBJ1-2|NA|TRBD1|TRBV13|14
CASSQKTGRYGYTF
TGTGCCAGCAGCCAGAAGACAGGGCGCTATGGCTACACCTTC
>TRBJ1-1|NA|TRBD1|TRBV7-9|15
CASSLLTGGYTEAFF
TGTGCCAGCAGCTTACTTACAGGGGGTTACACTGAAGCTTTCTTT
>TRBJ2-2|NA|NA|TRBV28|18
CASSSTTVPGERDGELFF
TGTGCCAGCAGTTCCACTACCGTCCCTGGAGAACGTGACGGGGAGCTGTTTTTT
>TRBJ1-4|NA|NA|TRBV5-6|14
CASSLIAGNEKLFF
TGTGCCAGCAGCTTGATTGCCGGTAATGAAAAACTGTTTTTT
>TRBJ1-5|NA|NA|TRBV15|15
CATSTGDISNQPQHF
TGTGCCACCAGCACCGGGGACATTTCCAATCAGCCCCAGCATTTT
>TRBJ2-7|NA|NA|TRBV28|13
CASSLGGSYEQYF
TGTGCCAGCAGTTTGGGAGGTTCCTACGAGCAGTACTTC
>TRBJ2-5|NA|TRBD1|TRBV7-9|15
CASSSGQEEGETQYF
TGTGCCAGCAGCTCGGGACAGGAGGAGGGGGAGACCCAGTACTTC
>TRBJ2-3|NA|TRBD2|TRBV7-2|15
CASSMTSGPGDTQYF
TGTGCCAGCAGCATGACTAGCGGCCCCGGGGATACGCAGTATTTT
>TRBJ2-3|NA|NA|TRBV30|14
CASLGGWGPDTQYF
TGTGCCTCACTAGGAGGGTGGGGGCCAGATACGCAGTATTTT
>TRBJ2-7|NA|NA|TRBV28|13
CASSLQGRLEQYF
TGTGCCAGCAGTCTCCAGGGCCGCCTCGAGCAGTACTTC
>TRBJ1-1|NA|TRBD1|TRBV9|15
CASSITGTANTEAFF
TGTGCCAGCAGCATAACCGGGACAGCTAACACTGAAGCTTTCTTT
>TRBJ2-7|NA|NA|TRBV6-1|12
CAGGPQPYEQYF
TGTGCCGGGGGGCCCCAGCCCTACGAGCAGTACTTC
>TRBJ2-3|NA|NA|TRBV29-1|14
CSVEVPPGDPTQYF
TGCAGCGTTGAAGTACCCCCCGGAGATCCTACGCAGTATTTT
>TRBJ1-1|once|NA|TRBV9|14
CASSDLAGDTEAFF
TGTGCCAGCAGCGACCTCGCCGGCGACACTGAAGCTTTCTTT
>TRBJ2-7|NA|TRBD2|TRBV29-1|14
CSVGGGLAKYEQYF
TGCAGCGTTGGGGGTGGACTAGCTAAGTACGAGCAGTACTTC
>TRBJ2-1|NA|TRBD2|TRBV5-1|16
CASSLTSGRVYNEQFF
TGCGCCAGCAGCTTGACGAGCGGGAGAGTATACAATGAGCAGTTCTTC